Listed below are T cell receptor beta chains from one sample, sequenced in a study of blood T cell repertoires in COVID-19. Produced via immunoSEQ multiplex PCR; TCRdb's table is partial and in-frame only. The sample has 250,000 to 300,000 clones; approximately 90% are singletons. The sample taken for sequencing was peripheral blood. The receptors originated from a woman in her 40s with acute or convalescent COVID-19. The CDR3 runs from the conserved cysteine through the conserved F or W. Fields, in order: D gene, J gene, V gene, clone size, CDR3 protein, CDR3 DNA. D genes are given only for firm matches. For some rows the clone size is stated as once, few or many, or as a class when expanded; others skip it.

d_call: TRBD1; j_call: TRBJ2-3; v_call: TRBV6-5; clone_size: once; cdr3_aa: CASSYLPGQAADTQYF; cdr3_nt: TGTGCCAGCAGTTACCTTCCAGGACAGGCGGCAGATACGCAGTATTTT
d_call: TRBD1; j_call: TRBJ1-1; v_call: TRBV19; clone_size: -; cdr3_aa: CAIQKGQGASLGTEAFF; cdr3_nt: TGTGCCATCCAAAAGGGACAGGGGGCGTCCCTGGGCACTGAAGCTTTCTTT
d_call: TRBD1; j_call: TRBJ1-4; v_call: TRBV6-6; clone_size: -; cdr3_aa: CASSYSTGGWEKLFF; cdr3_nt: TGTGCCAGCAGTTACTCTACAGGGGGCTGGGAAAAACTGTTTTTT
d_call: TRBD1; j_call: TRBJ1-3; v_call: TRBV11-2; clone_size: -; cdr3_aa: CASSTPGGAPDTIYF; cdr3_nt: TGTGCCAGCAGCACTCCAGGGGGAGCGCCAGACACCATATATTTT
d_call: TRBD2; j_call: TRBJ2-3; v_call: TRBV6-4; clone_size: -; cdr3_aa: CASSDNRGGADTQYF; cdr3_nt: TGTGCCAGCAGTGACAATCGCGGGGGGGCAGATACGCAGTATTTT
d_call: -; j_call: TRBJ1-1; v_call: TRBV12-5; clone_size: -; cdr3_aa: CASGLKGYTEAFF; cdr3_nt: TGTGCTAGTGGTTTGAAGGGGTACACTGAAGCTTTCTTT
d_call: -; j_call: TRBJ2-6; v_call: TRBV6-2/TRBV6-3; clone_size: -; cdr3_aa: CASSYGAQLLGANVLTF; cdr3_nt: TGTGCCAGCAGTTACGGGGCGCAGTTGTTAGGGGCCAACGTCCTGACTTTC
d_call: -; j_call: TRBJ2-1; v_call: TRBV7-6; clone_size: -; cdr3_aa: CASSFAYNEQFF; cdr3_nt: TGTGCCAGCAGCTTCGCCTACAATGAGCAGTTCTTC
d_call: -; j_call: TRBJ1-1; v_call: TRBV23-1; clone_size: -; cdr3_aa: CASSQSYVTEAFF; cdr3_nt: TGCGCCAGCAGTCAATCATATGTCACTGAAGCTTTCTTT
d_call: TRBD2; j_call: TRBJ2-5; v_call: TRBV3-1/TRBV3-2; clone_size: -; cdr3_aa: CASSQAGGQETQYF; cdr3_nt: TGTGCCAGCAGCCAAGCGGGGGGCCAAGAGACCCAGTACTTC
d_call: TRBD1; j_call: TRBJ1-6; v_call: TRBV19; clone_size: -; cdr3_aa: CASSSGQGSSPLHF; cdr3_nt: TGTGCCAGTAGTAGCGGACAGGGAAGTTCACCCCTCCACTTT
d_call: -; j_call: TRBJ1-2; v_call: TRBV28; clone_size: -; cdr3_aa: CASASTGEANYGYTF; cdr3_nt: TGTGCCAGCGCGTCGACTGGTGAGGCAAACTATGGCTACACCTTC
d_call: -; j_call: TRBJ2-5; v_call: TRBV30; clone_size: -; cdr3_aa: CAWSASVETQYF; cdr3_nt: TGTGCCTGGAGTGCGTCGGTCGAGACCCAGTACTTC
d_call: -; j_call: TRBJ1-1; v_call: TRBV2; clone_size: -; cdr3_aa: CASSERGNTEAFF; cdr3_nt: TGTGCCAGCAGTGAACGGGGGAACACTGAAGCTTTCTTT
d_call: -; j_call: TRBJ1-1; v_call: TRBV7-2; clone_size: few; cdr3_aa: CASSPLRGTEAFF; cdr3_nt: TGTGCCAGCAGCCCCCTTAGGGGGACTGAAGCTTTCTTT
d_call: TRBD1; j_call: TRBJ1-5; v_call: TRBV4-1; clone_size: -; cdr3_aa: CASSQGTGNQPQHF; cdr3_nt: TGCGCCAGCAGCCAAGGGACAGGTAATCAGCCCCAGCATTTT
d_call: -; j_call: TRBJ1-6; v_call: TRBV18; clone_size: -; cdr3_aa: CASSPPAGNNSPLHF; cdr3_nt: TGTGCCAGCTCACCACCGGCAGGCAATAATTCACCCCTCCACTTT
d_call: TRBD2; j_call: TRBJ2-3; v_call: TRBV3-1/TRBV3-2; clone_size: -; cdr3_aa: CASSQEYGGGGDTQYF; cdr3_nt: TGTGCCAGCAGCCAAGAATACGGCGGGGGGGGTGATACGCAGTATTTT
d_call: TRBD1; j_call: TRBJ1-5; v_call: TRBV2; clone_size: -; cdr3_aa: CASRGDRVRNQPQHF; cdr3_nt: TGTGCCAGCAGGGGGGACAGGGTAAGAAATCAGCCCCAGCATTTT
d_call: -; j_call: TRBJ1-5; v_call: TRBV19; clone_size: -; cdr3_aa: CASRRAPGDQPQHF; cdr3_nt: TGTGCCAGTAGGCGGGCCCCGGGGGATCAGCCCCAGCATTTT
d_call: TRBD1; j_call: TRBJ1-3; v_call: TRBV28; clone_size: -; cdr3_aa: CASRYGQGGNTIYF; cdr3_nt: TGTGCCAGCCGATACGGACAGGGTGGAAACACCATATATTTT
d_call: TRBD1; j_call: TRBJ1-4; v_call: TRBV18; clone_size: -; cdr3_aa: CASSLLGQLNEKLFF; cdr3_nt: TGTGCCAGCTCACTACTGGGACAGCTGAATGAAAAACTGTTTTTT
d_call: -; j_call: TRBJ1-1; v_call: TRBV18; clone_size: -; cdr3_aa: CASSPRELNTEAFF; cdr3_nt: TGTGCCAGCTCACCGAGGGAGCTGAACACTGAAGCTTTCTTT
d_call: -; j_call: TRBJ2-3; v_call: TRBV11-2; clone_size: -; cdr3_aa: CASSFKQLTDTQYF; cdr3_nt: TGTGCCAGCAGCTTTAAACAGCTCACAGATACGCAGTATTTT
d_call: -; j_call: TRBJ1-2; v_call: TRBV12-5; clone_size: -; cdr3_aa: CASGLVLSAGYTF; cdr3_nt: TGTGCTAGTGGTTTGGTACTGAGCGCGGGCTACACCTTC
d_call: TRBD2; j_call: TRBJ2-3; v_call: TRBV27; clone_size: -; cdr3_aa: CASSLKTSGGKTDTQYF; cdr3_nt: TGTGCCAGCAGTCTAAAGACTAGCGGGGGGAAAACAGATACGCAGTATTTT
d_call: -; j_call: TRBJ1-2; v_call: TRBV6-1; clone_size: once; cdr3_aa: CASSESWGGDYGYTF; cdr3_nt: TGTGCCAGCAGTGAATCCTGGGGGGGGGACTATGGCTACACCTTC
d_call: TRBD1; j_call: TRBJ2-1; v_call: TRBV24-1; clone_size: -; cdr3_aa: CATSDPGTGKGEQFF; cdr3_nt: TGTGCCACCAGTGACCCCGGGACAGGGAAAGGTGAGCAGTTCTTC
d_call: TRBD1; j_call: TRBJ1-2; v_call: TRBV5-4; clone_size: once; cdr3_aa: CASSYRGRYGYTF; cdr3_nt: TGTGCCAGCAGCTACAGGGGCCGCTATGGCTACACCTTC
d_call: TRBD1; j_call: TRBJ1-2; v_call: TRBV24-1; clone_size: -; cdr3_aa: CATSDPGTDNYGYTF; cdr3_nt: TGTGCCACCAGTGACCCCGGGACAGACAACTATGGCTACACCTTC
d_call: -; j_call: TRBJ2-3; v_call: TRBV29-1; clone_size: -; cdr3_aa: CSTPGRGEGTDTQYF; cdr3_nt: TGCAGCACTCCAGGTCGGGGTGAGGGCACAGATACGCAGTATTTT
d_call: TRBD1; j_call: TRBJ1-5; v_call: TRBV12-5; clone_size: -; cdr3_aa: CASGSQPDGQGPNQPQHF; cdr3_nt: TGTGCTAGTGGCTCGCAACCTGACGGACAGGGCCCTAATCAGCCCCAGCATTTT
d_call: -; j_call: TRBJ2-6; v_call: TRBV5-4; clone_size: -; cdr3_aa: CASRQAGANVLTF; cdr3_nt: TGTGCCAGCCGTCAAGCGGGGGCCAACGTCCTGACTTTC
d_call: -; j_call: TRBJ1-6; v_call: TRBV11-2; clone_size: -; cdr3_aa: CASSLAQVWNSPLHF; cdr3_nt: TGTGCCAGCAGCTTAGCCCAGGTCTGGAATTCACCCCTCCACTTT